This T cell receptor beta chain comes out of a study of OX40 agonist ivuxolimab in advanced cancers. About this clone: No antigen is known for it.

Study-level findings and limits: Averaged across samples, CD8+ T cells carried more expanded clones than CD4+ did.

The germline V and J ends were trimmed by 2 bases and 5 bases, with 10 bases remaining between them. Looked up from germline, CDR1 is SGHAT and CDR2 is FQNNGV. The CDR3 totals 13 residues. Repertoires were generated with immunoSEQ multiplex PCR, while TCRdb's copy carries only in-frame clones and drops some. The sample consists of fewer than 60,000 clones, approximately 80% of them appearing once. The source of this sequence is an adult with an advanced solid tumor such as melanoma, head and neck, liver or kidney cancer. The J gene is TRBJ2-7, the V gene TRBV11-2, with D possibly matching TRBD2 (6 bases). Source: CD4+ or CD8+ T cells sorted from blood, taken in a trial of the OX40 agonist ivuxolimab. The CDR3 DNA sequence: TGTGCCAGCAGCTTAAACTGGAGGGACGAGCAGTACTTC. This codes for CASSLNWRDEQYF.